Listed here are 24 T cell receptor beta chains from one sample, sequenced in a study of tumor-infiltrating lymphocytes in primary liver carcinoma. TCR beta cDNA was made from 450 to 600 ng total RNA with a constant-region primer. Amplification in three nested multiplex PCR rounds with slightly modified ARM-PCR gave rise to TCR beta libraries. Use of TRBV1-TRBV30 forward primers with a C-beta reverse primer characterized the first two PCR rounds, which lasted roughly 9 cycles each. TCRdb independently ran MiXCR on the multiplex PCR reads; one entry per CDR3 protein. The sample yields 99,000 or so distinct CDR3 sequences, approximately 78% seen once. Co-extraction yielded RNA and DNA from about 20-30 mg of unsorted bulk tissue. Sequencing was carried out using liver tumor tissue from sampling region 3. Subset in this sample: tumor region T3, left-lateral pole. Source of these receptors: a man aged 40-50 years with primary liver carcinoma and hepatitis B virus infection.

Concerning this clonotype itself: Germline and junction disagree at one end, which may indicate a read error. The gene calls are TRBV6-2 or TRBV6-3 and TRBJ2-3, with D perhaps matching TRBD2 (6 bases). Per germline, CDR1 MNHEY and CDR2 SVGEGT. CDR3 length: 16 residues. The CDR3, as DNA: TGTGCCAGCAATTACGACAAGGAGGGAGTAAGTGATACGCAGTATTTT. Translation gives CASNYDKEGVSDTQYF.

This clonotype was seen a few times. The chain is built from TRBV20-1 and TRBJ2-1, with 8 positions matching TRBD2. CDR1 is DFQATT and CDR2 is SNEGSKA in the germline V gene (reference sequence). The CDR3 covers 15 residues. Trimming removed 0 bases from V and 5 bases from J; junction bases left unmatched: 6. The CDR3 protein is CSARDGGRSHNEQFF. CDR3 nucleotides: TGCAGTGCTAGAGACGGCGGGAGGTCTCACAATGAGCAGTTCTTC.

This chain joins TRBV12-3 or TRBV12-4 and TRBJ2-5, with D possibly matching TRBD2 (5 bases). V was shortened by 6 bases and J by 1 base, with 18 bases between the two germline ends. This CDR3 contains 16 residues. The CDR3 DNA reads TGTGCCAGCAGACGAGGGATTAACGGAATCCAAGAGACCCAGTACTTC. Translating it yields CASRRGINGIQETQYF.

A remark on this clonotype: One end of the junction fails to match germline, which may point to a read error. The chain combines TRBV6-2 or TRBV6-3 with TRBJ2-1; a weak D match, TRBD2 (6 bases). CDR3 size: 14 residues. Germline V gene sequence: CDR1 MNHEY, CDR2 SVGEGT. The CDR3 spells CASGSDPTSHEHFF. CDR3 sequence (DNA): TGTGCCAGCGGCTCCGACCCTACTAGCCATGAGCACTTCTTC.

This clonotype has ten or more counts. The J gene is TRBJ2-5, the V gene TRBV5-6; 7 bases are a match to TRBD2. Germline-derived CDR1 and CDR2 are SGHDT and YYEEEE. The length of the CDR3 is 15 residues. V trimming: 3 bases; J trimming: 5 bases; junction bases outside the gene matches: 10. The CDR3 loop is CASSSNWAGVETQYF. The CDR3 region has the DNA TGTGCCAGCAGCTCCAACTGGGCGGGAGTGGAGACCCAGTACTTC.

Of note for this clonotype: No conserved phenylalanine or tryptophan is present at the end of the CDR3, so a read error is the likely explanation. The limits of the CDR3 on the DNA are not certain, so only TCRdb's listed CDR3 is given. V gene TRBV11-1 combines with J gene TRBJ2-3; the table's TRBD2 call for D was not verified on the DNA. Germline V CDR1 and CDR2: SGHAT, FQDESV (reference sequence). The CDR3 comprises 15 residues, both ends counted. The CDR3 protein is CASSSPRDSTDTQYY.

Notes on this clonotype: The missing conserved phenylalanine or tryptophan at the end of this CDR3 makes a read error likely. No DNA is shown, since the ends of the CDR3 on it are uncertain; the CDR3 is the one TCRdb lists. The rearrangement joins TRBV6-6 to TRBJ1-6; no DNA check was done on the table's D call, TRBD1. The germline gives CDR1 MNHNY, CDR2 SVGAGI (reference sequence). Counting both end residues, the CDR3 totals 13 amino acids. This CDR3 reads CASSTTGVSPLHI.

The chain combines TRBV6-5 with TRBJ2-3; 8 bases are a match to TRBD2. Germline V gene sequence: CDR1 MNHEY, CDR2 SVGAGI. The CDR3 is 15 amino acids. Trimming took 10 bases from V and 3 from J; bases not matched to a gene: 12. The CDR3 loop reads CAIDPGLAGTDTQYF. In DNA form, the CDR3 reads TGTGCCATCGACCCAGGATTAGCGGGAACAGATACGCAGTATTTT.

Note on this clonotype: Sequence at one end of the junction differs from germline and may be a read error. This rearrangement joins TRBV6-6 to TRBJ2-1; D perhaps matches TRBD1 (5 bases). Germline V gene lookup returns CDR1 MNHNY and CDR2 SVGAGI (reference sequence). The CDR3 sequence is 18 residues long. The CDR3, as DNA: TGTGCCGGCAGTTACACAAGGGGCACGGGCCGCCCCTACAATGAGCAGTTCTTC. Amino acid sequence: CAGSYTRGTGRPYNEQFF.

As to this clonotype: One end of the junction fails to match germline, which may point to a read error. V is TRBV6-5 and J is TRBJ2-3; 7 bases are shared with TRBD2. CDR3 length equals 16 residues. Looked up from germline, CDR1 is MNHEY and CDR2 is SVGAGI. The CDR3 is CASAYHSGTGTDTLYF. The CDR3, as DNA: TGTGCCAGCGCCTACCACAGCGGGACGGGCACAGATACGCTGTATTTT.

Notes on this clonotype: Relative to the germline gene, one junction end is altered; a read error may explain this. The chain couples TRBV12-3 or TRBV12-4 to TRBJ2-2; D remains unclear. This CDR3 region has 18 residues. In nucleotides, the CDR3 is TGTGCCAGCAGCTTCCCCACGTGGAGCTTAGTGAACACCGGCGAGCTGTTTTTT. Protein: CASSFPTWSLVNTGELFF.

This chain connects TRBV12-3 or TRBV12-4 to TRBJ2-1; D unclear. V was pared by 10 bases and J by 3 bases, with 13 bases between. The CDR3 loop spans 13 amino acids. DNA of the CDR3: TGTGCCAATAGTTTAAGACTCTACAATGAGCAGTTCTTC. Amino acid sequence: CANSLRLYNEQFF.

The CDR3 region is CGTQGPRSGANVLTF. For the CDR3, the DNA is TGTGGTACCCAGGGGCCGCGCTCTGGGGCCAACGTCCTGACTTTC. The gene calls are TRBV11-2 and TRBJ2-6, with TRBD1 as a possible D gene (6 bases). Germline-derived CDR1 and CDR2 are SGHAT and FQNNGV. The CDR3 covers 15 residues. Combining the CDR3 with reference TRBV11-2 and TRBJ2-6 gives the whole variable domain EAGVAQSPRYKIIEKRQSVAFWCNPISGHATLYWYQQILGQGPKLLIQFQNNGVVDDSQLPKDRFSAERLKGVDSTLKIQPAKLEDSAVYLCGTQGPRSGANVLTFGAGSRLTVL.

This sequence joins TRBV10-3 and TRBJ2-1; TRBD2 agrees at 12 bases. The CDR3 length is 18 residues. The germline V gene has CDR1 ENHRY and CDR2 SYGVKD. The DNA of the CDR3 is TGTGCTGTCAGTCGGGCGGAAGTGACTAGCGGGAGTATGTATGAGCAGTTCTTC. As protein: CAVSRAEVTSGSMYEQFF.

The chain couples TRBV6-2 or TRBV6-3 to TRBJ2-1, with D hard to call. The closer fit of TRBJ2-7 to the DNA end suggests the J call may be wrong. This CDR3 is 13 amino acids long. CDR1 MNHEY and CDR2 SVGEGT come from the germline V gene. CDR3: CASSYQLTNEQYF. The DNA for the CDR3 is TGTGCCAGCAGTTACCAGTTGACCAATGAGCAGTACTTC.

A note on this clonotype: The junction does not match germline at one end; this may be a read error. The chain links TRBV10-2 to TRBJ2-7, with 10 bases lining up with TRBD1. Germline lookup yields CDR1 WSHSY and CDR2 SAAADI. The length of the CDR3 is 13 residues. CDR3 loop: CASRDRGIDDQYF. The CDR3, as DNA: TGCGCCAGCCGGGACAGGGGTATCGACGACCAGTATTTC.

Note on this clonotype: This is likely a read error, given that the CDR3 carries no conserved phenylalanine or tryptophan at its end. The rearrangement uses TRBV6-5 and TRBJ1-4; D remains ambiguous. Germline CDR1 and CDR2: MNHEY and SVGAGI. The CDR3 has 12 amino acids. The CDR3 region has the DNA TGTGCCAGCGGGCGGGAGAATGAGAAACTGTTTATT. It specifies CASGRENEKLFI.

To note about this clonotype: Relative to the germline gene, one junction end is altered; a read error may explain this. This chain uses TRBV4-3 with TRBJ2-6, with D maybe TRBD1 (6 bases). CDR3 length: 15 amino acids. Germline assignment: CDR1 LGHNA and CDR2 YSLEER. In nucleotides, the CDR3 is TGCGGCAGCAGCCAGGGGACACCTGGGGCCAGGGTCCTGACTTTC. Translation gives CGSSQGTPGARVLTF.

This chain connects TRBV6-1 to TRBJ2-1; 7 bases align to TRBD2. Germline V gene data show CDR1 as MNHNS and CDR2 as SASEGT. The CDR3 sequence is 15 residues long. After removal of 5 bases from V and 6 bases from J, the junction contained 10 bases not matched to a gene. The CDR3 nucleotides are TGTGCCAGCAGTTATCGACTAGCAGGAGGCAATGAGCAGTTCTTC. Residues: CASSYRLAGGNEQFF.

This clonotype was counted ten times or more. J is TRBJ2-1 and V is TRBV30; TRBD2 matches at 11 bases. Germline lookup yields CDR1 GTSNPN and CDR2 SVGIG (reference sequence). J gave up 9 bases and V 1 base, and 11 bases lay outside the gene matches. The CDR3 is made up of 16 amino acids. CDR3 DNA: TGTGCCTGGAGTGGTAGCGGGAGGGCCGATGGCGCTGAGCAGTTCTTC. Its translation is CAWSGSGRADGAEQFF.

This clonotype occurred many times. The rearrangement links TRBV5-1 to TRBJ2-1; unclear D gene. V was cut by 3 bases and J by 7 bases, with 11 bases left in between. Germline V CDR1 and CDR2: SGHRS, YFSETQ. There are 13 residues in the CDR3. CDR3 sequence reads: CASSSSVGNEQFF. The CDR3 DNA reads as TGCGCCAGCAGCTCGTCCGTGGGAAATGAGCAGTTCTTC.

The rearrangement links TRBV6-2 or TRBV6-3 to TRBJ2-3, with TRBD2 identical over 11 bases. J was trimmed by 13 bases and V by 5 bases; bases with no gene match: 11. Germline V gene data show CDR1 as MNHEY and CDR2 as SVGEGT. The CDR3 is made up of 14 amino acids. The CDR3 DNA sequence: TGTGCCAGCAGTCACACCCTAGCGGGAGGCCAAGAGTATTTT. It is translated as CASSHTLAGGQEYF.

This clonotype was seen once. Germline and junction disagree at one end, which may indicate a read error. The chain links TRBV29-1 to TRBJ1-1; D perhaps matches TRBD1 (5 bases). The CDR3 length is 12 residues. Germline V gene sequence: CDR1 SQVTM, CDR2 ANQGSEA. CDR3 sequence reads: CSVSQGRTKALF. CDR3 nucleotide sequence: TGTAGCGTCTCTCAGGGCAGGACTAAAGCTTTATTT.

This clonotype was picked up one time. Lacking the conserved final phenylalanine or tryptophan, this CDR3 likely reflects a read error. The CDR3 DNA is TGTGCCAGCAGCTCTAAGACTAGGGTAGAGACCCAGTACCTC. It translates to CASSSKTRVETQYL. V usage is TRBV5-5 and J usage is TRBJ2-5; weak D call: TRBD2 (6 bases). The V end lost 3 bases, the J end lost 4 bases, and 13 bases lay between the germline ends. The CDR3 covers 14 residues. The germline gives CDR1 SGHKS, CDR2 YYEKEE (reference sequence).